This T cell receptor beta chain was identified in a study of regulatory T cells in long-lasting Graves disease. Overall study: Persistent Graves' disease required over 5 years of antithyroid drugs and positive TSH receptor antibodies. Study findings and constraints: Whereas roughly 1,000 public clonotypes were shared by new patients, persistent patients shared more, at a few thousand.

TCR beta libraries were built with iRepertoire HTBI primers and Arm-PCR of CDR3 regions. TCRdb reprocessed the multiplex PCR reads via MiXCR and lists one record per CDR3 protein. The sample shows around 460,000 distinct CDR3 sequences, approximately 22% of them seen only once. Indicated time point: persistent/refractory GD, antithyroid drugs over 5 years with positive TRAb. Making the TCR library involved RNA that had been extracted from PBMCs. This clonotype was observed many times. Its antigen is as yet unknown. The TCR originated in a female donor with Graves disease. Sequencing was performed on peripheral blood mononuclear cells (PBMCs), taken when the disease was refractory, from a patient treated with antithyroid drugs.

CDR3 nucleotides: TGCAGTGCGCGACAGTCTTCTGGGGAGCAGTACTTC. It encodes CSARQSSGEQYF. The chain recombines TRBV20-1 with TRBJ2-7; tentatively, D is TRBD1 (5 bases). Germline lookup yields CDR1 DFQATT and CDR2 SNEGSKA (reference sequence). V shed 6 bases and J shed 7 bases, with 16 bases lying between them. CDR3 length: 12 residues.